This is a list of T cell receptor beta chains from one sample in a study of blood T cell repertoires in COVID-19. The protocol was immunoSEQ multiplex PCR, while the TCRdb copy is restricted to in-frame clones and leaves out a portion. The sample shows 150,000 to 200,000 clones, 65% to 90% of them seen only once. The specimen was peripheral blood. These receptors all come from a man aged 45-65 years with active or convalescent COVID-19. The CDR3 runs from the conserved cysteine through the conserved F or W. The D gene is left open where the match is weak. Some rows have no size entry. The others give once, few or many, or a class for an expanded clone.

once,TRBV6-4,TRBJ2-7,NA,CASNITGTELREDEQYF,TGTGCCAGCAATATCACCGGGACAGAGCTAAGGGAGGACGAGCAGTACTTC
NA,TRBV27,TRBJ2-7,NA,CASSLAGWSYEQYF,TGTGCCAGCAGTTTGGCAGGGTGGAGCTACGAGCAGTACTTC
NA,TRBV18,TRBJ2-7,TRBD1,CASSPYSTGNSYEQYF,TGTGCCAGCTCACCGTATTCGACAGGGAACTCCTACGAGCAGTACTTC
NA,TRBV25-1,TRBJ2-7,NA,CASSPRGFTYEQYF,TGTGCCAGCAGTCCGAGGGGGTTTACCTACGAGCAGTACTTC
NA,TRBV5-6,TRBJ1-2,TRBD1,CASSLGQGILSNYGYTF,TGTGCCAGCAGTCTTGGACAGGGGATCCTCTCCAACTATGGCTACACCTTC
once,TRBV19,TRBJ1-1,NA,CASSYTSTVNTEAFF,TGTGCCAGCTCCTATACTTCGACAGTGAACACTGAAGCTTTCTTT
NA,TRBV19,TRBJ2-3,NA,CASSMLEDPHTDTQYF,TGTGCCAGTAGTATGCTGGAGGACCCCCACACAGATACGCAGTATTTT
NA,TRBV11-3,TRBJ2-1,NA,CASSSPSDSYNEQFF,TGTGCCAGCAGCTCCCCTAGCGACTCCTACAATGAGCAGTTCTTC
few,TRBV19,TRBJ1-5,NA,CASSIGEAYSNQPQHF,TGTGCCAGTAGTATAGGGGAGGCTTATAGCAATCAGCCCCAGCATTTT
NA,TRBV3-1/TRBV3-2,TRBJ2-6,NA,CASSQDFPGLVSGANVLTF,TGTGCCAGCAGCCAAGATTTTCCGGGGTTGGTCTCTGGGGCCAACGTCCTGACTTTC
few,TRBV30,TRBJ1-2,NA,CAWSGQSDGYTF,TGTGCCTGGTCGGGTCAGTCGGATGGCTACACCTTC
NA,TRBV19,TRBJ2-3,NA,CASSIGERVNTDTQYF,TGTGCCAGTAGTATAGGCGAGCGGGTGAACACAGATACGCAGTATTTT
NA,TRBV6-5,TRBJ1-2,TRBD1,CASVTGDGYTF,TGTGCCAGTGTGACAGGGGATGGCTACACCTTC
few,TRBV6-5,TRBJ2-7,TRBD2,CASIEREGAYEQYF,TGTGCCAGCATCGAAAGGGAGGGAGCCTACGAGCAGTACTTC
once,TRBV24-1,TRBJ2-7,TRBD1,CATRGQGPSYEQYF,TGTGCCACCAGGGGACAGGGGCCATCCTACGAGCAGTACTTC
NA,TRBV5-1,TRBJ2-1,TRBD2,CASRTSDLNNEQFF,TGCGCCAGCCGAACTAGCGATCTAAACAATGAGCAGTTCTTC
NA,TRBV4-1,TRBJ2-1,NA,CASSQDNVAGPQFF,TGCGCCAGCAGCCAAGATAATGTGGCGGGACCTCAGTTCTTC
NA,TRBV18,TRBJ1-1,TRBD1,CASSPPGQSEAFF,TGTGCCAGCTCACCACCGGGACAGTCTGAAGCTTTCTTT
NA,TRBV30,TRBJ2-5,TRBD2,CAWSVGLQETQYF,TGTGCCTGGAGTGTGGGACTACAAGAGACCCAGTACTTC
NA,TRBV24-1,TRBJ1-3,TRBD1,CATSDTPGQGTGNTIYF,TGTGCCACCAGTGATACCCCGGGACAGGGAACTGGAAACACCATATATTTT
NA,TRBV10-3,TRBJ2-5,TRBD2,CAISESGLAGSVTQYF,TGTGCCATCAGTGAGTCGGGACTAGCGGGATCGGTGACCCAGTACTTC
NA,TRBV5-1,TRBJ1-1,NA,CASSFSQGAFFTEAFF,TGCGCCAGCAGCTTTTCGCAGGGCGCTTTCTTCACTGAAGCTTTCTTT
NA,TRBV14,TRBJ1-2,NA,CASSQGDTYGYTF,TGTGCCAGCAGCCAAGGAGACACCTATGGCTACACCTTC
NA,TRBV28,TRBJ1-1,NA,CASSPLGTGNTEAFF,TGTGCCAGCAGCCCCCTAGGCACAGGGAACACTGAAGCTTTCTTT
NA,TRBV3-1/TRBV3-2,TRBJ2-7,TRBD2,CASSQDPSSGSYEQYF,TGTGCCAGCAGCCAAGATCCGTCTAGCGGTTCCTACGAGCAGTACTTC
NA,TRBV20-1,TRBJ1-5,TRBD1,CSASFGQDLSAQHF,TGCAGTGCTAGTTTTGGACAGGACCTATCGGCCCAGCATTTT
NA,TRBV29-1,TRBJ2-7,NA,CSAERRARGNSYEQYF,TGCAGCGCAGAGCGAAGGGCGAGAGGGAACAGCTACGAGCAGTACTTC
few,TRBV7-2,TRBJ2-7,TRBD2,CASSLTSDTYEQYF,TGTGCCAGCAGCTTAACTAGCGACACCTACGAGCAGTACTTC
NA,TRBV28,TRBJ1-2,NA,CASSGTGDGYTF,TGTGCCAGCAGTGGAACGGGGGATGGCTACACCTTC
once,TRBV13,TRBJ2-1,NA,CASSLVSGHELREGDEQFF,TGTGCCAGCAGCTTAGTCTCTGGGCATGAACTAAGAGAAGGGGATGAGCAGTTCTTC
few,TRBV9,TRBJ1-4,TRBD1,CASSPGQVLIEKLFF,TGTGCCAGCAGCCCAGGACAGGTTCTGATCGAAAAACTGTTTTTT
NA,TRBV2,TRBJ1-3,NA,CASSSTAGNTIYF,TGTGCCAGCAGTTCTACAGCTGGAAACACCATATATTTT
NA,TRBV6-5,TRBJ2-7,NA,CASRARSSYEQYF,TGTGCCAGCAGGGCGAGGAGCTCCTACGAGCAGTACTTC
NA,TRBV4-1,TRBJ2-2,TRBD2,CASSQVSLAANTGELFF,TGCGCCAGCAGCCAAGTGAGCCTAGCGGCTAACACCGGGGAGCTGTTTTTT
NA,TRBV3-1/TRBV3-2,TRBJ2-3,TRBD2,CASSDLAGPDTQYF,TGTGCCAGCAGTGACCTAGCGGGGCCGGATACGCAGTATTTT
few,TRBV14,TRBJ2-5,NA,CASSLQGSSAQYF,TGTGCCAGCAGCCTTCAGGGAAGCAGCGCCCAGTACTTC
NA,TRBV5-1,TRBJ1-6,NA,CASSPGRAGNSPLHF,TGCGCCAGCAGCCCGGGGAGGGCAGGCAATTCACCCCTCCACTTT
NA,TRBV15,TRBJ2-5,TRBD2,CATSRDRLAGVETQYF,TGTGCCACCAGCAGAGATAGACTAGCGGGAGTGGAGACCCAGTACTTC
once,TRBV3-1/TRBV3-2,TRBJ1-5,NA,CASSQNPGQRTQPQHF,TGTGCCAGCAGCCAAAATCCGGGACAAAGGACTCAGCCCCAGCATTTT
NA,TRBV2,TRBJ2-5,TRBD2,CASSTGLGTSGQETQYF,TGTGCCAGCAGTACCGGATTGGGGACTAGCGGTCAAGAGACCCAGTACTTC
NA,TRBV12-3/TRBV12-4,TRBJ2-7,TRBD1,CASSSAGTETYF,TGTGCCAGCAGTTCAGCCGGGACAGAGACCTACTTC
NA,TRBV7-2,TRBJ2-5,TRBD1,CASSVRQGSLQETQYF,TGTGCCAGCAGCGTAAGACAGGGTAGCCTCCAAGAGACCCAGTACTTC
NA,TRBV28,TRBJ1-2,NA,CASTGFRNYGYTF,TGTGCCAGCACAGGGTTTCGCAACTATGGCTACACCTTC
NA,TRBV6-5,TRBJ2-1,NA,CASSESHNEQFF,TGTGCCAGCAGCGAGTCCCACAATGAGCAGTTCTTC
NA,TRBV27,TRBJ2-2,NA,CASSLLQDLNTGELFF,TGTGCCAGCAGTTTATTGCAGGACTTGAACACCGGGGAGCTGTTTTTT
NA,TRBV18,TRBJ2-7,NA,CASSPPLGGGIYEQYF,TGTGCCAGCTCACCCCCCCTAGGGGGAGGGATTTACGAGCAGTACTTC
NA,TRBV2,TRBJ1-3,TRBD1,CASDRGLGNTIYF,TGTGCCAGCGACAGGGGGCTTGGAAACACCATATATTTT
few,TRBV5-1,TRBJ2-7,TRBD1,CASRPGTETYEQYF,TGCGCCAGCAGGCCCGGGACAGAGACCTACGAGCAGTACTTC
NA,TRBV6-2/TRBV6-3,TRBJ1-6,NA,CASNPQTEDSPLHF,TGTGCCAGCAACCCCCAGACGGAGGATTCACCCCTCCACTTT
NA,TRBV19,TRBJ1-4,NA,CASNWGDEKLFF,TGTGCCAGTAACTGGGGAGATGAAAAACTGTTTTTT
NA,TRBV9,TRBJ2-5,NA,CASSVGRGDSQETQYF,TGTGCCAGCAGCGTAGGTAGGGGGGACAGTCAAGAGACCCAGTACTTC
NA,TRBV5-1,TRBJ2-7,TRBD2,CASSSESGSSYEQYF,TGCGCCAGCAGCTCCGAGAGCGGGAGCTCCTACGAGCAGTACTTC
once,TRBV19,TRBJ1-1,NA,CASSIRGTEAFF,TGTGCCAGTAGTATAAGGGGCACTGAAGCTTTCTTT
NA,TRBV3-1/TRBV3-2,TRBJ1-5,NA,CASSPLGGGQPQHF,TGTGCCAGCAGCCCTTTGGGGGGTGGTCAGCCCCAGCATTTT
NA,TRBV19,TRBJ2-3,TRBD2,CASSIGRSSGSRTDTQYF,TGTGCCAGTAGTATAGGGCGTTCTAGCGGGAGTAGGACAGATACGCAGTATTTT
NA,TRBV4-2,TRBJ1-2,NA,CASSQDRTALYGYTF,TGTGCCAGCAGCCAAGATAGAACCGCCCTCTATGGCTACACCTTC
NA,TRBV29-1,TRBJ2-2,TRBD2,CSVDSGVNTGELFF,TGCAGCGTTGATAGCGGGGTGAACACCGGGGAGCTGTTTTTT